This T cell receptor (beta chain) stems from a study of radiation and T cells in renal cell carcinoma. Findings and caveats of the study: Sampling covered only around 1 g of each tumor. Irradiated tumors had higher TCR clonality than control tumors.

Documented treatment: treatment-naive control, cytoreductive nephrectomy. The method was immunoSEQ multiplex PCR; TCRdb's version includes in-frame clones alone and lacks a portion of them. The table lists 15,000 to 19,000 clones, 45% to 70% of them singletons. Details on this clone: The antigen is not known.

The receptor's source is a man between 45 and 60 years old with renal cell carcinoma. The material sequenced was tumor tissue, taken from a patient whose treatment was nephrectomy without radiotherapy.

Here the CDR3 reads CASSPSGRGTYEQYF. The CDR3, as DNA: TGTGCCAGCAGCCCGAGCGGGAGGGGTACCTACGAGCAGTACTTC. The chain joins TRBV7-6 to TRBJ2-7, with 10 bases matching TRBD2. The germline V gene has CDR1 SGHVS and CDR2 FNYEAQ. V dropped 5 bases and J dropped 2; count of bases not matched to a gene: 6. The CDR3 covers 15 residues.